A single sample is the source of the 18 T cell receptor beta chains below, sequenced in a study of cytomegalovirus exposure and HLA in healthy donors. Data came from immunoSEQ multiplex PCR; TCRdb stores just in-frame clones and leaves some out. The top ten hold around 0.84% of the sample, which has about 340,000 clones, 70% to 90% seen once. The sample was PBMCs. The receptors derive from a woman under 30 in good health and CMV-seronegative.

The chain carries TRBV9 and TRBJ2-1, with 7 bases matching TRBD2. The CDR3 covers 16 residues. Looked up from germline, CDR1 is SGDLS and CDR2 is YYNGEE. V lost 6 bases to trimming and J lost 3 bases; unmatched junction nucleotides: 12. In DNA, the CDR3 is TGTGCCAGCACCCGATCCCAGACTAGCAGCTACAATGAGCAGTTCTTC. Translated, it gives CASTRSQTSSYNEQFF.

This rearrangement joins TRBV9 to TRBJ2-1, with D unresolved. V lost 0 bases and J 8 bases, leaving 9 bases between the germline ends. Germline V gene sequence: CDR1 SGDLS, CDR2 YYNGEE. The CDR3 length is 13 residues. CDR3 amino acids: CASSVDYNDEQFF. The CDR3 coding sequence is TGTGCCAGCAGCGTAGACTATAACGATGAGCAGTTCTTC. The variable domain in full, completed from reference TRBV9 and TRBJ2-1, reads DSGVTQTPKHLITATGQRVTLRCSPRSGDLSVYWYQQSLDQGLQFLIQYYNGEERAKGNILERFSAQQFPDLHSELNLSSLELGDSALYFCASSVDYNDEQFFGPGTRLTVL.

V usage is TRBV2 and J usage is TRBJ2-1, with 8 bases lining up with TRBD2. The CDR3 covers 15 residues. Per germline, CDR1 SNHLY and CDR2 FYNNEI. Losses at the gene ends were 6 bases for V and 8 bases for J; bases not matched to a gene: 12. CDR3 DNA: TGTGCCAGCAGGCTGGGACTAGTGGGAAACGATGAGCAGTTCTTC. Its protein product is CASRLGLVGNDEQFF.

Turning to this clone: Other DNA sequences in this specimen translate into the identical CDR3. V gene TRBV6-5 combines with J gene TRBJ2-1, with D maybe TRBD1 (5 bases). CDR3 length: 11 amino acids. Deletions cut 5 bases from V and 8 bases from J, with 7 bases between. Germline V gives CDR1 MNHEY, CDR2 SVGAGI. The CDR3 DNA reads as TGTGCCAGCAGTCAGGGCGATGAGCAGTTCTTC. Protein sequence: CASSQGDEQFF.

V is TRBV6-5 and J is TRBJ1-1; D is perhaps TRBD1 (6 bases). The CDR3 spans 15 residues. Germline V gives CDR1 MNHEY, CDR2 SVGAGI. V dropped 0 bases and J dropped 0 bases, with 8 bases sitting between them. In nucleotides, the CDR3 is TGTGCCAGCAGTTACTCACGGACAGTGAACACTGAAGCTTTCTTT. This gives the protein CASSYSRTVNTEAFF.

The V gene is TRBV15, the J gene TRBJ2-1; TRBD2 matches at 11 bases. The CDR3 is made up of 16 amino acids. Looked up from germline, CDR1 is LNHNV and CDR2 is YYDKDF (reference sequence). V was clipped by 0 bases and J by 10 bases; unmatched bases: 8. The CDR3 here is CATSRDRASGGSEQFF. The CDR3 DNA is TGTGCCACCAGCAGAGATAGGGCTAGCGGGGGGTCGGAGCAGTTCTTC.

The V gene is TRBV9, the J gene TRBJ1-2; tentative D call: TRBD1 (5 bases). The CDR3 length is 14 residues. Trimming removed 1 base at V and 5 bases at J, with 12 bases between. CDR1 SGDLS and CDR2 YYNGEE come from the germline V gene. The CDR3 region is CASSVSAGFYGYTF. The CDR3 region has the DNA TGTGCCAGCAGCGTATCGGCAGGGTTTTATGGCTACACCTTC.

This chain uses TRBV7-3 with TRBJ2-1; the match to TRBD2 covers 10 bases. Germline V lookup: CDR1 SGHTA, CDR2 FQGTGA. V lost 3 bases and J lost 6; bases outside the gene matches: 5. The CDR3 consists of 15 residues. The CDR3 coding sequence is TGTGCCAGCAGCTTCTCATTAGCGGGGGGCAATGAGCAGTTCTTC. It codes for CASSFSLAGGNEQFF.

The rearrangement joins TRBV2 to TRBJ1-1; D gene unclear. Germline CDR1 reads SNHLY; CDR2 reads FYNNEI. CDR3 size: 15 residues. V was clipped by 7 bases and J by 0 bases, with 15 bases between them. The CDR3 nucleotides are TGTGCCAGCATCAGCGAGGCGGTCCTGAACACTGAAGCTTTCTTT. Amino acid sequence: CASISEAVLNTEAFF.

The chain employs TRBV29-1 and TRBJ1-5; possibly TRBD1 for D (5 bases). V was shortened by 4 bases and J by 2 bases, with 12 bases between the two germline ends. The germline CDR1 and CDR2 sequences are SQVTM and ANQGSEA. This CDR3 contains 14 residues. CDR3 nucleotides: TGCAGCGTTGGGCTGGGGGGTGGCAATCAGCCCCAGCATTTT. Translating it yields CSVGLGGGNQPQHF. Full variable domain (outside the CDR3, taken from reference TRBV29-1 and TRBJ1-5): SAVISQKPSRDICQRGTSLTIQCQVDSQVTMMFWYRQQPGQSLTLIATANQGSEATYESGFVIDKFPISRPNLTFSTLTVSNMSPEDSSIYLCSVGLGGGNQPQHFGDGTRLSIL.

The chain combines TRBV28 with TRBJ1-5, with D unresolved. Per the germline V gene, CDR1 is MDHEN and CDR2 is SYDVKM. CDR3 size: 13 residues. Trimming took off 2 bases at V and 3 bases at J, with 5 bases between the two ends. The CDR3 region has the DNA TGTGCCAGCAGTTTAGAGTTCAATCAGCCCCAGCATTTT. This translates into CASSLEFNQPQHF.

The gene calls are TRBV18 and TRBJ1-1; TRBD1 might be the D (6 bases). This CDR3 is built from 16 residues. Looked up from germline, CDR1 is KGHSH and CDR2 is LQKENI. Trimming stripped 3 bases from V and 0 bases from J, with 14 bases between. DNA of the CDR3: TGTGCCAGCTCACCCAGGGGTCCCGTTATGAACACTGAAGCTTTCTTT. It yields the protein CASSPRGPVMNTEAFF.

As concerns this clone: The junction does not match germline at one end; this may be a read error. This rearrangement joins TRBV5-6 to TRBJ1-2; the D is unclear. CDR1 SGHDT and CDR2 YYEEEE come from the germline V gene. The CDR3 is made up of 11 amino acids. This chain's CDR3 is CASSFDARVRF. CDR3 coding DNA: TGTGCCAGCAGCTTCGATGCCCGAGTTCGCTTC.

CDR3 amino acids: CASSLVGSSYEQYF. In DNA, the CDR3 is TGTGCCAGCAGCTTAGTTGGCAGTTCCTACGAGCAGTACTTC. The chain has TRBV7-2 and TRBJ2-7; D not resolved. The CDR3 extends over 14 amino acids. Trimming took 1 base from V and 1 from J, leaving 8 bases between them. Per the germline V gene, CDR1 is SGHTA and CDR2 is FQGNSA.

The chain recombines TRBV11-2 with TRBJ1-1, with 8 nucleotides matching TRBD1. The CDR3 contains 14 residues. Per the germline V gene, CDR1 is SGHAT and CDR2 is FQNNGV. V lost 5 bases to trimming and J lost 1 base; unmatched junction nucleotides: 3. The CDR3 DNA reads TGTGCCAGCAGCAGCGGACAGGGGAACACTGAAGCTTTCTTT. Its translation is CASSSGQGNTEAFF. Using reference TRBV11-2 and TRBJ1-1 for the parts outside the CDR3, the full variable domain is EAGVAQSPRYKIIEKRQSVAFWCNPISGHATLYWYQQILGQGPKLLIQFQNNGVVDDSQLPKDRFSAERLKGVDSTLKIQPAKLEDSAVYLCASSSGQGNTEAFFGQGTRLTVV.

This clone has just one count. CDR3 residues: CASSLGQALLTEAFF. DNA of the CDR3: TGTGCCAGCAGTTTAGGACAGGCCCTTCTTACTGAAGCTTTCTTT. The chain links TRBV27 to TRBJ1-1, with 7 bases identical to TRBD1. Looked up from germline, CDR1 is MNHEY and CDR2 is SMNVEV (reference sequence). V shed 2 bases, J shed 5 bases, and the junction held 8 bases outside the gene matches. This CDR3 comprises 15 residues.

This chain connects TRBV27 to TRBJ2-7; D might be TRBD2 (5 bases). The CDR3 totals 18 residues. V lost 0 bases and J lost 0, with 18 bases in between. Germline V gives CDR1 MNHEY, CDR2 SMNVEV (reference sequence). The DNA for the CDR3 is TGTGCCAGCAGTTTATCTAGTCAGGCTAGCAGATACTCCTACGAGCAGTACTTC. Translation gives CASSLSSQASRYSYEQYF.

The genes are TRBV4-3 and TRBJ2-2; 11 nucleotides align to TRBD2. V lost 6 bases to trimming and J lost 5 bases; unmatched junction nucleotides: 8. The V gene's germline CDR1 is LGHNA and CDR2 YSLEER. This CDR3 spans 16 amino acids. CDR3 loop: CASRDAGLAGTGELFF. CDR3 bases: TGCGCCAGCAGAGACGCAGGACTAGCGGGTACCGGGGAGCTGTTTTTT.